The 26 T cell receptor beta chains listed next were all sequenced from one sample in a study of cytomegalovirus exposure and HLA in healthy donors. Data came from immunoSEQ multiplex PCR; TCRdb stores just in-frame clones and leaves some out. Of 200,000 or so clones listed, 80% to 90% are singletons. The material sequenced was PBMCs. The receptors here all came from a woman aged 25 to 39 in good health and CMV-seropositive.

The V call is TRBV19, the J call TRBJ1-5, with D perhaps matching TRBD1 (5 bases). The V end lost 4 bases, the J end lost 0 bases, and 7 bases lay between the germline ends. From germline, CDR1 is LNHDA and CDR2 SQIVND (reference sequence). The CDR3 loop spans 14 amino acids. This CDR3 reads CASSSRVSNQPQHF. CDR3 DNA sequence: TGTGCCAGTAGTAGCAGGGTTAGCAATCAGCCCCAGCATTTT.

J is TRBJ1-1 and V is TRBV29-1; no definite D call. CDR3 length equals 12 residues. V was cut by 4 bases and J by 5 bases, with 11 bases left in between. Germline loops: CDR1 SQVTM, CDR2 ANQGSEA. The CDR3 sequence: CSVGERRTEAFF. CDR3 nucleotides: TGCAGCGTTGGTGAGAGGCGAACTGAAGCTTTCTTT. The full variable domain, with the rest looked up from reference TRBV29-1 and TRBJ1-1, is SAVISQKPSRDICQRGTSLTIQCQVDSQVTMMFWYRQQPGQSLTLIATANQGSEATYESGFVIDKFPISRPNLTFSTLTVSNMSPEDSSIYLCSVGERRTEAFFGQGTRLTVV.

This sequence joins TRBV27 and TRBJ2-5; 7 positions agree with TRBD1. J lost 4 bases, V lost 5 bases, and 13 bases had no gene match. The CDR3 has 16 amino acids. The germline gives CDR1 MNHEY, CDR2 SMNVEV (reference sequence). The chain's CDR3 is CASSRPPTGRGETQYF. CDR3 nucleotides: TGTGCCAGCAGTCGCCCTCCGACAGGGCGAGGAGAGACCCAGTACTTC.

This chain uses TRBV5-6 with TRBJ2-7; D is unclear. CDR1 SGHDT and CDR2 YYEEEE come from the germline V gene. V was shortened by 1 base and J by 0 bases, with 11 bases between the two germline ends. The CDR3 loop spans 15 amino acids. The DNA for the CDR3 is TGTGCCAGCAGCTTGCTAGACGAAATCTCCTACGAGCAGTACTTC. It codes for CASSLLDEISYEQYF.

The rearrangement uses TRBV28 and TRBJ2-7; 7 bases align to TRBD1. Germline-derived CDR1 and CDR2 are MDHEN and SYDVKM. The CDR3 sequence is 14 residues long. Losses at the gene ends were 2 bases for V and 2 bases for J; bases not matched to a gene: 3. As DNA, the CDR3 is TGTGCCAGCAGTTTACCGGGACAGCCCTACGAGCAGTACTTC. Its translation is CASSLPGQPYEQYF.

J is TRBJ1-2 and V is TRBV2; D is perhaps TRBD1 (6 bases). This CDR3 has 12 residues. V dropped 4 bases and J dropped 5 bases, with 8 bases sitting between them. The V gene's germline CDR1 is SNHLY and CDR2 FYNNEI. The CDR3 DNA reads TGTGCCAGCAGTGCAGGGGCTTATGGCTACACCTTC. It is translated as CASSAGAYGYTF.

The V call is TRBV5-4, the J call TRBJ1-5; 10 bases map to TRBD1. Germline V lookup: CDR1 SGHNT, CDR2 YYREEE (reference sequence). The CDR3 extends over 16 amino acids. V gave up 4 bases and J gave up 11 bases; unmatched junction bases: 15. The CDR3 here is CASSPGTGASLGTQHF. The CDR3 DNA sequence: TGTGCCAGCAGCCCCGGGACAGGGGCCTCGTTGGGTACCCAGCATTTT.

CDR3 nucleotides: TGTGCCAGCAGCTTAAATGCGGGAAACTACAATGAGCAGTTCTTC. Protein sequence: CASSLNAGNYNEQFF. The chain employs TRBV7-3 and TRBJ2-1; TRBD2 is a possible D gene (6 bases). The CDR3 has 15 residues. Germline V CDR1 and CDR2: SGHTA, FQGTGA. Trimming took off 1 base at V and 3 bases at J, with 10 bases between the two ends.

This chain uses TRBV19 with TRBJ2-7; 9 nucleotides match TRBD1. The CDR3 sequence is 14 residues long. The V gene end was trimmed by 10 bases and the J gene end by 4 bases; junction bases not matched to a gene: 11. Per germline, CDR1 LNHDA and CDR2 SQIVND (reference sequence). The DNA of the CDR3 is TGTGCCACTGGCCGCCCGGGACAGGGATACGAGCAGTACTTC. Its protein product is CATGRPGQGYEQYF.

V and J are TRBV2 and TRBJ1-5; TRBD1 is a possible D gene (6 bases). V was shortened by 7 bases and J by 3 bases, with 13 bases between the two germline ends. Germline assignment: CDR1 SNHLY and CDR2 FYNNEI. The CDR3 consists of 14 residues. CDR3 sequence (DNA): TGTGCCAGCACCGTGGACAGAGACAATCAGCCCCAGCATTTT. Residues: CASTVDRDNQPQHF.

This clone showed up just once. The chain is built from TRBV2 and TRBJ2-1; possibly TRBD2 for D (6 bases). CDR1 SNHLY and CDR2 FYNNEI come from the germline V gene. The CDR3 is made up of 15 amino acids. The V end lost 2 bases, the J end lost 4 bases, and 12 bases lay between the germline ends. The CDR3 loop is CASSEWAGTYNEQFF. CDR3 bases: TGTGCCAGCAGTGAATGGGCGGGGACTTACAATGAGCAGTTCTTC.

The chain recombines TRBV5-1 with TRBJ2-7; 10 bases map to TRBD1. The germline V gene has CDR1 SGHRS and CDR2 YFSETQ. The ends lost 1 base at V and 4 bases at J; junction bases unmatched: 8. This CDR3 has 16 residues. The CDR3 spells CASSLNPGQGTYEQYF. CDR3 DNA: TGCGCCAGCAGCTTGAACCCGGGACAGGGGACTTACGAGCAGTACTTC.

CDR3 in DNA: TGTGCCAGCAGACAGGGGAGGACTAATCAGCCCCAGCATTTT. Translation gives CASRQGRTNQPQHF. The chain joins TRBV2 to TRBJ1-5, with 7 bases matching TRBD1. The CDR3 loop spans 14 amino acids. Germline CDR1 reads SNHLY; CDR2 reads FYNNEI. Germline trimming cut 6 bases from V and 4 bases from J; bases unmatched to any gene: 6.

V and J are TRBV25-1 and TRBJ2-7; tentatively, D is TRBD1 (5 bases). The CDR3 has 12 residues. Germline CDR1 reads MGHDK; CDR2 reads SYGVNS. V lost 4 bases, J lost 5 bases, and 9 bases lay in between. The CDR3 loop reads CASSVRVDEQYF. The CDR3 DNA reads as TGTGCCAGCAGTGTCAGGGTCGACGAGCAGTACTTC.

With respect to this clone: The same CDR3 can be traced to other DNA sequences in this sample. V and J are TRBV18 and TRBJ1-2, with a tentative D call TRBD1 (5 bases). Germline lookup yields CDR1 KGHSH and CDR2 LQKENI. The CDR3 spans 13 residues. The V gene lost 2 bases and the J gene lost 5 bases, with 9 bases spanning the gap. In DNA, the CDR3 is TGTGCCAGCTCACCAAGGGGTGGGTATGGCTACACCTTC. Translation gives CASSPRGGYGYTF.

The J gene is TRBJ2-1, the V gene TRBV9; 10 nucleotides agree with TRBD2. With V trimmed by 0 bases and J by 7 bases, 10 bases remained unmatched. The CDR3 covers 17 residues. Looked up from germline, CDR1 is SGDLS and CDR2 is YYNGEE. The CDR3 region is CASSVGVASGGWNEQFF. Here the CDR3 DNA reads TGTGCCAGCAGCGTAGGAGTGGCTAGCGGGGGTTGGAATGAGCAGTTCTTC. The entire variable domain, with the rest obtained from reference TRBV9 and TRBJ2-1, is as follows: DSGVTQTPKHLITATGQRVTLRCSPRSGDLSVYWYQQSLDQGLQFLIQYYNGEERAKGNILERFSAQQFPDLHSELNLSSLELGDSALYFCASSVGVASGGWNEQFFGPGTRLTVL.

The V gene is TRBV25-1, the J gene TRBJ2-1; the match to TRBD1 covers 8 bases. This CDR3 region has 16 residues. The junction had 8 bases not matched to a gene; V was cut back by 5 bases and J by 2 bases. Germline V gene data show CDR1 as MGHDK and CDR2 as SYGVNS. Written as DNA, the CDR3 is TGTGCCAGCAGTTCCCTGGACAGGGACACCTACAATGAGCAGTTCTTC. It codes for CASSSLDRDTYNEQFF.

This chain joins TRBV7-9 and TRBJ1-2; TRBD1 matches at 9 bases. Germline trimming cut 5 bases from V and 4 bases from J; bases unmatched to any gene: 5. From germline, CDR1 is SEHNR and CDR2 FQNEAQ (reference sequence). This CDR3 comprises 14 residues. The CDR3 nucleotides read TGTGCCAGCAGCGCCGGGACAGGGTTCTATGGCTACACCTTC. Amino acid sequence: CASSAGTGFYGYTF.

V usage is TRBV27 and J usage is TRBJ1-2, with TRBD1 matching over 9 bases. The ends lost 5 bases at V and 8 bases at J; junction bases unmatched: 9. In germline, CDR1 is MNHEY, CDR2 SMNVEV (reference sequence). CDR3 length: 14 residues. The CDR3 DNA follows: TGTGCCAGCAGTCTAGGGACAGGGTCCGGCGGCTACACCTTC. Its protein product is CASSLGTGSGGYTF.

The chain has TRBV27 and TRBJ2-5, with 11 bases aligning to TRBD2. CDR3 length equals 18 residues. V shed 3 bases and J 6 bases; nucleotides not matched to a gene: 15. CDR1 is MNHEY and CDR2 is SMNVEV in the germline V gene (reference sequence). CDR3 coding DNA: TGTGCCAGCAGTTTCACGACGTCCGTAGCGGGAGGGATAAAGACCCAGTACTTC. Residues: CASSFTTSVAGGIKTQYF.

The chain carries TRBV5-1 and TRBJ2-5; TRBD1 is a possible D gene (5 bases). V dropped 1 base and J dropped 5 bases, with 12 bases sitting between them. The CDR3 extends over 14 amino acids. Germline V gene lookup returns CDR1 SGHRS and CDR2 YFSETQ. CDR3 sequence (DNA): TGCGCCAGCAGCTTGTTAGGGGCACAGGAGACCCAGTACTTC. It yields the protein CASSLLGAQETQYF.

The chain recombines TRBV4-1 with TRBJ2-5; D gene ambiguous. In germline, CDR1 is MGHRA, CDR2 YSYEKL. CDR3 length: 12 amino acids. V was clipped by 0 bases and J by 6 bases, with 5 bases between them. The CDR3 sequence is CASSQDIQTQYF. In DNA, the CDR3 is TGCGCCAGCAGCCAAGATATTCAGACCCAGTACTTC.

The sample holds one count of this clone. The chain links TRBV5-1 to TRBJ1-4; 7 positions match TRBD1. V shed 0 bases and J 0 bases; nucleotides not matched to a gene: 8. The CDR3 totals 18 residues. Looked up from germline, CDR1 is SGHRS and CDR2 is YFSETQ. The CDR3, as DNA: TGCGCCAGCAGCTTGGGGACAGGCCCCTATGCAACTAATGAAAAACTGTTTTTT. Translation gives CASSLGTGPYATNEKLFF.

The genes are TRBV16 and TRBJ1-2; D perhaps matches TRBD1 (6 bases). This CDR3 is 14 amino acids long. CDR1 is KGHSY, CDR2 FQNENV, per germline. With 4 bases removed from V and 3 bases from J, the gap between germline ends came to 12 bases. The CDR3 DNA reads as TGTGCCAGCAGCCGCAGACCAGGGGACTATGGCTACACCTTC. It is translated as CASSRRPGDYGYTF. Using reference TRBV16 and TRBJ1-2 for the parts outside the CDR3, the full variable domain is GEEVAQTPKHLVRGEGQKAKLYCAPIKGHSYVFWYQQVLKNEFKFLISFQNENVFDETGMPKERFSAKCLPNSPCSLEIQATKLEDSAVYFCASSRRPGDYGYTFGSGTRLTVV.

The chain joins TRBV28 to TRBJ1-5; D unclear. This CDR3 is built from 12 residues. From germline, CDR1 is MDHEN and CDR2 SYDVKM. V lost 7 bases and J 5 bases, leaving 9 bases between the germline ends. The CDR3 sequence: CASTTLDQPQHF. The CDR3 region has the DNA TGTGCCAGCACCACTCTTGATCAGCCCCAGCATTTT.

The chain employs TRBV9 and TRBJ1-5, with 7 bases matching TRBD1. Trimming took 3 bases from V and 1 from J; bases not matched to a gene: 1. The CDR3 consists of 14 residues. Germline CDR1 and CDR2: SGDLS and YYNGEE. The chain's CDR3 is CASSARGSNQPQHF. CDR3 DNA: TGTGCCAGCAGCGCCAGGGGGAGCAATCAGCCCCAGCATTTT.